The 27 T cell receptor beta chains reported below all come from one sample, sequenced in a study of blood T cell repertoires in COVID-19. Sequenced by immunoSEQ multiplex PCR; TCRdb stores in-frame clones only, minus some. The sample has some 48,000 clones, 86% seen once. What was sequenced was peripheral blood. The source is a human donor in a cohort sampled during active COVID-19.

The V and J genes are TRBV10-2 and TRBJ2-5; 7 positions agree with TRBD1. V lost 0 bases to trimming and J lost 5 bases; unmatched junction nucleotides: 18. Germline CDR1 is WSHSY and CDR2 is SAAADI. The CDR3 is 19 amino acids. CDR3 sequence reads: CASSESFDRAHPTKETQYF. The DNA of the CDR3 is TGCGCCAGCAGTGAGTCGTTTGACAGGGCTCACCCAACTAAGGAGACCCAGTACTTC.

The chain is built from TRBV7-8 and TRBJ2-5, with TRBD2 matching over 8 bases. The germline V gene encodes CDR1 SGHVS and CDR2 FQNEAQ. The junction had 10 bases not matched to a gene; V was cut back by 3 bases and J by 13 bases. The CDR3 runs 13 residues. CDR3 in DNA: TGTGCCAGCAGCTTTACCGGGACTAGACACCCGTACTTC. Translating gives CASSFTGTRHPYF.

V and J are TRBV7-2 and TRBJ1-1; TRBD1 agrees at 8 bases. Per the germline V gene, CDR1 is SGHTA and CDR2 is FQGNSA. After removal of 3 bases from V and 4 bases from J, the junction contained 7 bases not matched to a gene. CDR3 length equals 15 residues. In nucleotides, the CDR3 is TGTGCCAGCAGCTTCGATCGACAGGGGAGCACTGAAGCTTTCTTT. This translates into CASSFDRQGSTEAFF.

CDR3 in DNA: TGTGCCAGTACCACAGGTATCCTTAACTATGGCTACACCTTC. Its protein is CASTTGILNYGYTF. The genes are TRBV19 and TRBJ1-2; D is perhaps TRBD1 (5 bases). This CDR3 is 14 amino acids long. Germline CDR1 is LNHDA and CDR2 is SQIVND (reference sequence). V gave up 7 bases and J gave up 1 base, with 13 bases separating them.

The chain uses TRBV2 and TRBJ1-1; 7 nucleotides agree with TRBD1. This CDR3 is 14 amino acids long. Germline assignment: CDR1 SNHLY and CDR2 FYNNEI. Trimming at V came to 5 bases and at J to 4 bases, leaving 7 bases not matched to a gene. CDR3 amino acids: CASSRQGLFTEAFF. The CDR3 DNA is TGTGCCAGCAGTCGACAGGGATTATTCACTGAAGCTTTCTTT.

As concerns this clone: The same CDR3 can be traced to other DNA sequences in this sample. The chain links TRBV18 to TRBJ2-1; 9 nucleotides align to TRBD2. Germline values: CDR1 KGHSH, CDR2 LQKENI. V shed 1 base, J shed 7 bases, and the junction held 5 bases outside the gene matches. This CDR3 contains 15 residues. The CDR3 sequence: CASSPLAGGPNEQFF. CDR3 nucleotides: TGTGCCAGCTCACCACTGGCGGGGGGGCCAAATGAGCAGTTCTTC. The full variable domain, in which reference TRBV18 and TRBJ2-1 provide the parts outside the CDR3, is NAGVMQNPRHLVRRRGQEARLRCSPMKGHSHVYWYRQLPEEGLKFMVYLQKENIIDESGMPKERFSAEFPKEGPSILRIQQVVRGDSAAYFCASSPLAGGPNEQFFGPGTRLTVL.

This chain uses TRBV27 with TRBJ2-6, with 7 bases fitting TRBD1. Trimming at V came to 2 bases and at J to 0 bases, leaving 10 bases not matched to a gene. The CDR3 sequence is 19 residues long. Per germline, CDR1 MNHEY and CDR2 SMNVEV (reference sequence). CDR3 amino acids: CASSLRVGQTYSGANVLTF. The CDR3 DNA is TGTGCCAGCAGTTTAAGGGTGGGACAGACTTACTCTGGGGCCAACGTCCTGACTTTC.

The rearrangement joins TRBV5-4 to TRBJ1-1; D is perhaps TRBD1 (5 bases). The V gene lost 4 bases and the J gene lost 4 bases, with 11 bases spanning the gap. There are 13 residues in the CDR3. Germline CDR1 is SGHNT and CDR2 is YYREEE (reference sequence). The CDR3 region has the DNA TGTGCCAGCAGCACCTCCAGGGTCACTGAAGCTTTCTTT. Protein product: CASSTSRVTEAFF. Looking up the rest from reference TRBV5-4 and TRBJ1-1 gives the full variable domain: ETGVTQSPTHLIKTRGQQVTLRCSSQSGHNTVSWYQQALGQGPQFIFQYYREEENGRGNFPPRFSGLQFPNYSSELNVNALELDDSALYLCASSTSRVTEAFFGQGTRLTVV.

The chain recombines TRBV13 with TRBJ2-2, with 8 bases fitting TRBD2. The germline gives CDR1 PRHDT, CDR2 FYEKMQ (reference sequence). V gave up 4 bases and J gave up 6 bases; unmatched junction bases: 10. The CDR3 loop spans 16 amino acids. This CDR3 reads CASSSSSGRAAGELFF. CDR3 DNA sequence: TGTGCCAGCAGCTCCTCGAGCGGGAGAGCGGCCGGGGAGCTGTTTTTT.

The V and J genes are TRBV25-1 and TRBJ2-5; a possible D gene is TRBD2 (6 bases). CDR3 length: 11 residues. Trimming stripped 8 bases from V and 5 bases from J, with 9 bases between. CDR1 and CDR2 (germline): MGHDK, SYGVNS. CDR3 nucleotides: TGTGCCAGCGGAGGGTCGGAGACCCAGTACTTC. Translation gives CASGGSETQYF.

The chain is built from TRBV5-4 and TRBJ2-3, with D tentatively TRBD1 (6 bases). The germline CDR1 and CDR2 sequences are SGHNT and YYREEE (reference sequence). The CDR3 is 15 amino acids. The V end was cut by 4 bases, the J end by 0 bases, with 12 bases between. The DNA for the CDR3 is TGTGCCAGCAGCCCCTGGGGGCCAAGCACAGATACGCAGTATTTT. This sequence encodes CASSPWGPSTDTQYF.

The V call is TRBV5-1, the J call TRBJ1-1; TRBD1 matches at 7 bases. Germline CDR1 SGHRS, CDR2 YFSETQ. V shed 3 bases, J shed 5 bases, and the junction held 4 bases outside the gene matches. The CDR3 is 13 residues long. The CDR3 region is CASSSTGVTEAFF. In DNA form, the CDR3 reads TGCGCCAGCAGCTCCACAGGGGTAACTGAAGCTTTCTTT. Looking up the rest from reference TRBV5-1 and TRBJ1-1 gives the full variable domain: KAGVTQTPRYLIKTRGQQVTLSCSPISGHRSVSWYQQTPGQGLQFLFEYFSETQRNKGNFPGRFSGRQFSNSRSEMNVSTLELGDSALYLCASSSTGVTEAFFGQGTRLTVV.

The chain links TRBV2 to TRBJ2-3; the match to TRBD2 covers 7 bases. Per the germline V gene, CDR1 is SNHLY and CDR2 is FYNNEI. The CDR3 spans 16 residues. J was trimmed by 1 base and V by 5 bases; bases with no gene match: 9. The CDR3 loop is CASSFLVAGGTDTQYF. As DNA, the CDR3 is TGTGCCAGCAGTTTTTTAGTCGCGGGAGGCACAGATACGCAGTATTTT.

This clone was detected a few times. The chain links TRBV21-1 to TRBJ1-2; the D call in the table, TRBD1, was not verified against the DNA. TRBV21-1 is recorded as a pseudogene. The CDR3 is 17 residues long. Here the CDR3 DNA reads TGTGCCAGCAGCAAACGAAGACAGGGGGCGTCTGGAAAGGGCTACACCTTC. This sequence encodes CASSKRRQGASGKGYTF.

In the case of this clone: Additional DNA sequences in this sample encode the identical CDR3. The chain uses TRBV6-5 and TRBJ1-5; D unclear. Germline V gives CDR1 MNHEY, CDR2 SVGAGI. V lost 6 bases to trimming and J lost 2 bases, with 5 bases between them. There are 12 residues in the CDR3. The CDR3 is CASRQGNQPQHF. DNA of the CDR3: TGTGCCAGCAGGCAGGGCAATCAGCCCCAGCATTTT.

The rearrangement links TRBV19 to TRBJ2-7; D perhaps matches TRBD1 (7 bases). The germline V gene encodes CDR1 LNHDA and CDR2 SQIVND (reference sequence). Trimming removed 5 bases from V and 2 bases from J, with 16 bases in between. CDR3 length: 15 residues. The CDR3 nucleotides read TGTGCCAGTAGTCCCGGGGCAGGGGGGACCTACGAGCAGTACTTC. This gives the protein CASSPGAGGTYEQYF.

This sequence joins TRBV2 and TRBJ2-2; D not certain. The V end was cut by 3 bases, the J end by 4 bases, with 9 bases between. The CDR3 extends over 14 amino acids. From germline, CDR1 is SNHLY and CDR2 FYNNEI. The CDR3 sequence: CASSEFTSTGELFF. CDR3 DNA: TGTGCCAGCAGTGAGTTTACGAGCACCGGGGAGCTGTTTTTT.

The sample holds a few counts of this clone. V and J are TRBV7-9 and TRBJ1-5; D perhaps matches TRBD1 (5 bases). This CDR3 region has 16 residues. The germline V and J ends were trimmed by 0 bases and 2 bases, with 11 bases remaining between them. In germline, CDR1 is SEHNR, CDR2 FQNEAQ (reference sequence). The CDR3 coding sequence is TGTGCCAGCAGCTTAGCGACGGGGGTCGGCAATCAGCCCCAGCATTTT. As protein: CASSLATGVGNQPQHF.

V gene TRBV9 combines with J gene TRBJ1-2; D not certain. The ends were cut back, 3 bases at V and 3 bases at J, with 12 bases in the middle. Germline CDR1 and CDR2: SGDLS and YYNGEE. This CDR3 contains 14 residues. The CDR3 DNA reads as TGTGCCAGCAGCGGATCGGAGGGCCACTATGGCTACACCTTC. It specifies CASSGSEGHYGYTF. Together with reference TRBV9 and TRBJ1-2, the CDR3 gives the full variable domain: DSGVTQTPKHLITATGQRVTLRCSPRSGDLSVYWYQQSLDQGLQFLIQYYNGEERAKGNILERFSAQQFPDLHSELNLSSLELGDSALYFCASSGSEGHYGYTFGSGTRLTVV.

This chain connects TRBV4-3 to TRBJ2-3; weak D call: TRBD2 (7 bases). Deletions cut 1 base from V and 5 bases from J, with 19 bases between. CDR1 LGHNA and CDR2 YSLEER come from the germline V gene. The CDR3 covers 17 residues. The CDR3 DNA sequence: TGCGCCAGCAGCCAAGCGCAGGCGGGGGCCCCCGGAGATACGCAGTATTTT. This translates into CASSQAQAGAPGDTQYF.

This clone appeared once. CDR3 residues: CASSPGQMNEKLFF. CDR3 bases: TGTGCCAGCTCACCGGGACAGATGAATGAAAAACTGTTTTTT. The V call is TRBV18, the J call TRBJ1-4; 7 nucleotides align to TRBD1. The germline V gene has CDR1 KGHSH and CDR2 LQKENI. V was clipped by 3 bases and J by 5 bases; unmatched bases: 3. The CDR3 runs 14 residues.

V and J are TRBV27 and TRBJ2-2; weak D call: TRBD2 (5 bases). Per the germline V gene, CDR1 is MNHEY and CDR2 is SMNVEV (reference sequence). Deletions cut 3 bases from V and 1 base from J, with 6 bases between. The CDR3 extends over 14 amino acids. The CDR3 loop reads CASSFRENTGELFF. The CDR3 DNA reads TGTGCCAGCAGTTTCCGGGAGAACACCGGGGAGCTGTTTTTT.

This chain links TRBV3-1 (or the pseudogene TRBV3-2) with TRBJ2-3; TRBD1 might be the D (6 bases). The ends were cut back, 3 bases at V and 2 bases at J, with 12 bases in the middle. The length of the CDR3 is 15 residues. Per the germline V gene, CDR1 is LGHDT and CDR2 is YNNKEL (reference sequence). The CDR3: CASSQRGWFTDTQYF. The DNA for the CDR3 is TGTGCCAGCAGCCAGAGGGGGTGGTTCACAGATACGCAGTATTTT.

The chain has TRBV15 and TRBJ1-3; no reliable D call. CDR1 is LNHNV and CDR2 is YYDKDF in the germline V gene (reference sequence). V was clipped by 2 bases and J by 0 bases, with 26 bases between them. This CDR3 region has 21 residues. The CDR3 loop reads CATSRSQSMRARLLSGNTIYF. CDR3 bases: TGTGCCACCAGCAGATCCCAATCGATGAGGGCCCGTCTTCTCTCTGGAAACACCATATATTTT.

The V and J genes are TRBV4-3 and TRBJ2-2; possibly TRBD2 for D (7 bases). Germline V lookup: CDR1 LGHNA, CDR2 YSLEER. V was clipped by 4 bases and J by 7 bases, with 13 bases between them. The CDR3 contains 14 residues. CDR3 coding DNA: TGCGCCAGCAGCCCGGGGGGCCTCGGCGGGGAGCTGTTTTTT. Its protein is CASSPGGLGGELFF.

A word on this clone: Sequence at one end of the junction differs from germline and may be a read error. The chain recombines TRBV6-5 with TRBJ1-2; 7 bases align to TRBD1. The CDR3 contains 12 residues. From germline, CDR1 is MNHEY and CDR2 SVGAGI. In DNA form, the CDR3 reads TGTGCCAGCAGGTACACCGGGACAGAGAGCGCCTTC. Translating it yields CASRYTGTESAF.

The V gene is TRBV27, the J gene TRBJ2-7, with 14 bases matching TRBD2. From germline, CDR1 is MNHEY and CDR2 SMNVEV (reference sequence). The ends lost 5 bases at V and 4 bases at J; junction bases unmatched: 1. The CDR3 length is 14 residues. The CDR3 loop is CASSGTSGSYEQYF. CDR3 nucleotide sequence: TGTGCCAGCAGTGGGACTAGCGGGAGTTACGAGCAGTACTTC.